The 5 T cell receptor beta chains in this list originate from one sample, sequenced in a study of regulatory dendritic cells for organ transplantation. The table came from immunoSEQ multiplex PCR; TCRdb's copy has only in-frame clones and leaves some out. The sample gives 29,000 or so clones, about 75% of which show up once; 2% to 2.5% is in the top ten. Material for sequencing was memory CD4+ T cells from blood. Subset specified: CD45RO+ memory T cells. These TCRs come from a human donor in good health.

The chain is built from TRBV11-3 and TRBJ2-3; possibly TRBD2 for D (5 bases). Germline CDR1 reads SGHNT; CDR2 reads YENEEA. The CDR3 is 13 residues long. V gave up 4 bases and J gave up 2 bases, with 7 bases separating them. CDR3 DNA: TGTGCCAGCAGCTCCGGGGACACAGATACGCAGTATTTT. This gives the protein CASSSGDTDTQYF.

This chain links TRBV28 with TRBJ1-1; D is unclear. This CDR3 region has 11 residues. V was cut by 5 bases and J by 6 bases, with 7 bases left in between. Germline CDR1 MDHEN, CDR2 SYDVKM. CDR3 residues: CASSGRAEAFF. In nucleotides, the CDR3 is TGTGCCAGCAGTGGACGCGCTGAAGCTTTCTTT.

V is TRBV6-5 and J is TRBJ2-2; D is unresolved. Germline CDR1 and CDR2: MNHEY and SVGAGI. The CDR3 extends over 15 amino acids. Between the trimmed V and J ends, which lost 2 bases and 2 bases, there was a span of 9 bases. CDR3 nucleotide sequence: TGTGCCAGCAGTTACAGACATATCAACACCGGGGAGCTGTTTTTT. This codes for CASSYRHINTGELFF.

This chain links TRBV2 with TRBJ1-6; no clear D gene. This CDR3 has 12 amino acids. Germline loops: CDR1 SNHLY, CDR2 FYNNEI. V lost 7 bases and J lost 7, with 8 bases in between. CDR3 nucleotides: TGTGCCAGCACCAGTCGGAATTCACCCCTCCACTTT. Translation gives CASTSRNSPLHF.

V and J are TRBV27 and TRBJ2-2; no clear D. The CDR3 runs 11 residues. Germline V gene data show CDR1 as MNHEY and CDR2 as SMNVEV (reference sequence). The V end was cut by 7 bases, the J end by 3 bases, with 3 bases between. CDR3 loop: CASTDTGELFF. In DNA form, the CDR3 reads TGTGCCAGCACCGACACCGGGGAGCTGTTTTTT.